One sample yielded the 12 T cell receptor beta chains listed below, sequenced in a study of regulatory T cells in long-lasting Graves disease. The time point was: persistent/refractory GD, antithyroid drugs over 5 years with positive TRAb. Preparation of the TCR library used RNA extracted from PBMCs. With iRepertoire HTBI primers and Arm-PCR of CDR3 regions, TCR beta libraries were built. TCRdb called the multiplex PCR reads again in MiXCR, with one record for every CDR3 protein. The table shows about 310,000 distinct CDR3 sequences, with more than 20% occurring only once. This specimen consisted of peripheral blood mononuclear cells (PBMCs), obtained when the disease was refractory, from a patient treated with antithyroid drugs. The receptor source for this set is a female donor with Graves disease.

The chain couples TRBV7-9 to TRBJ2-7; possible D gene TRBD1, 5 bases. Germline V gene lookup returns CDR1 SEHNR and CDR2 FQNEAQ (reference sequence). CDR3 length: 12 residues. The V end was cut by 0 bases, the J end by 5 bases, with 5 bases between. DNA for the CDR3: TGTGCCAGCAGCTTAGCAGGGGACGAGCAGTACTTC. This codes for CASSLAGDEQYF.

This clonotype was counted many times. The rearrangement joins TRBV20-1 to TRBJ1-6; 10 nucleotides agree with TRBD1. Germline CDR1 and CDR2: DFQATT and SNEGSKA (reference sequence). After removal of 5 bases from V and 7 bases from J, the junction contained 8 bases not matched to a gene. The CDR3 runs 15 residues. CDR3 sequence: CSAGGQGTSNSPLHF. The CDR3 DNA reads as TGCAGTGCTGGGGGACAGGGGACATCCAATTCACCCCTCCACTTT.

The chain carries TRBV19 and TRBJ2-7; tentatively, D is TRBD2 (5 bases). The CDR3 has 13 residues. CDR1 is LNHDA, CDR2 SQIVND, per germline (reference sequence). Trimming shortened V by 1 base and J by 5 bases, and 9 bases separated the two germline ends. CDR3 protein: CASSIVAGNEQYF. The DNA of the CDR3 is TGTGCCAGTAGTATAGTCGCCGGGAACGAGCAGTACTTC.

J is TRBJ2-2 and V is TRBV5-5, with a tentative D call TRBD1 (5 bases). Looked up from germline, CDR1 is SGHKS and CDR2 is YYEKEE (reference sequence). Deletions cut 2 bases from V and 5 bases from J, with 13 bases between. The CDR3 extends over 15 amino acids. Here the CDR3 reads CASSFIKQETGELFF. CDR3 nucleotide sequence: TGTGCCAGCAGCTTCATTAAACAGGAGACCGGGGAGCTGTTTTTT. Variable domain in full (rest from reference TRBV5-5 and TRBJ2-2): DAGVTQSPTHLIKTRGQQVTLRCSPISGHKSVSWYQQVLGQGPQFIFQYYEKEERGRGNFPDRFSARQFPNYSSELNVNALLLGDSALYLCASSFIKQETGELFFGEGSRLTVL.

This clonotype was found a few times. The CDR3 coding sequence is TGTGCCAGTAGTCCGGGCCTCACTGGGGGTAATGGCTACACCTTC. It encodes CASSPGLTGGNGYTF. This chain joins TRBV19 and TRBJ1-2, with D possibly matching TRBD1 (5 bases). Germline lookup yields CDR1 LNHDA and CDR2 SQIVND (reference sequence). The CDR3 covers 15 residues. V was trimmed by 5 bases and J by 6 bases, leaving 19 bases between them.

This clonotype has just one count. The J gene is TRBJ2-2, the V gene TRBV29-1, with a possible D match to TRBD1 (5 bases). V was pared by 3 bases and J by 2 bases, with 10 bases between. The CDR3 spans 14 residues. CDR1 and CDR2 (germline): SQVTM, ANQGSEA. CDR3 protein: CSVEVRENTGELFF. In DNA form, the CDR3 reads TGCAGCGTTGAGGTCAGGGAAAACACCGGGGAGCTGTTTTTT.

The rearrangement joins TRBV11-2 to TRBJ2-2; the match to TRBD1 covers 7 bases. Germline assignment: CDR1 SGHAT and CDR2 FQNNGV. Unmatched junction bases numbered 12, after V lost 4 bases and J lost 4 bases. The CDR3 is 17 residues long. In nucleotides, the CDR3 is TGTGCCAGCAGCTCATATAACAGGGGATTTAGCACCGGGGAGCTGTTTTTT. Its translation: CASSSYNRGFSTGELFF.

This clonotype was seen at least ten times. The rearrangement links TRBV12-3 or TRBV12-4 to TRBJ2-2, with a weak D call TRBD1 (7 bases). The CDR3 has 14 amino acids. V shed 3 bases and J shed 7 bases, with 12 bases lying between them. CDR3 nucleotides: TGTGCCAGCAGTTTTCAGGGGGGCAACGGGGAGCTGTTTTTT. Residues: CASSFQGGNGELFF.

This clonotype was recorded many times. The chain combines TRBV24-1 with TRBJ2-2; no firm D call. CDR3 length: 15 amino acids. CDR1 is KGHDR, CDR2 SFDVKD, per germline. Trimming left V 1 base short and J 3 bases short, with 8 bases between. In nucleotides, the CDR3 is TGTGCCACCAGTGATTTAGAGAGAGACACCGGGGAGCTGTTTTTT. Amino acid sequence: CATSDLERDTGELFF.

The rearrangement uses TRBV27 and TRBJ1-2; D not resolved. The CDR3 has 16 residues. The germline V and J ends were trimmed by 1 base and 6 bases, with 18 bases remaining between them. Germline V gene sequence: CDR1 MNHEY, CDR2 SMNVEV (reference sequence). The CDR3 sequence: CASSLLEASGADGYTF. In DNA form, the CDR3 reads TGTGCCAGCAGTTTATTAGAGGCGTCGGGAGCGGATGGCTACACCTTC.

In its sample, this clonotype was seen a few times. This chain links TRBV6-1 with TRBJ2-5; D gene ambiguous. The CDR3 extends over 11 amino acids. Germline CDR1 and CDR2: MNHNS and SASEGT. V lost 7 bases and J 5 bases, leaving 8 bases between the germline ends. The CDR3 coding sequence is TGTGCCAGCACCACGGGTGAGACCCAGTACTTC. It encodes CASTTGETQYF.

This clonotype was detected only a few times. CDR3 DNA: TGTGCCAGCAGTTCCCATCCGACAGGGGAGCAGTACTTC. Protein: CASSSHPTGEQYF. The chain carries TRBV6-2 or TRBV6-3 and TRBJ2-7, with TRBD1 identical over 7 bases. CDR3 length: 13 residues. Germline CDR1 reads MNHEY; CDR2 reads SVGEGT. J was trimmed by 7 bases and V by 4 bases; bases with no gene match: 7.